The 11 T cell receptor beta chains below come from one sample, sequenced in a study of blood T cell repertoires in COVID-19. TCRdb keeps only in-frame clones here, not all; method: immunoSEQ multiplex PCR. The sample carries approximately 330,000 clones, 65% to 90% recorded once. The specimen sequenced was PBMCs or T cells enriched from blood (not recorded which). These receptors came from a woman aged 40-49 years with acute COVID-19.

J is TRBJ2-7 and V is TRBV15; 9 nucleotides match TRBD1. This CDR3 comprises 16 residues. Per germline, CDR1 LNHNV and CDR2 YYDKDF (reference sequence). V dropped 1 base and J dropped 2; count of bases not matched to a gene: 6. CDR3 sequence: CATSRGPGQGTYEQYF. The CDR3 DNA sequence: TGTGCCACCAGCAGAGGACCGGGACAGGGAACCTACGAGCAGTACTTC.

This clone was seen a few times. The chain employs TRBV2 and TRBJ1-2; no clear D gene. There are 13 residues in the CDR3. V was trimmed by 2 bases and J by 0 bases, leaving 4 bases between them. The germline V gene has CDR1 SNHLY and CDR2 FYNNEI. CDR3 protein: CASSENTNYGYTF. For the CDR3, the DNA is TGTGCCAGCAGTGAAAATACTAACTATGGCTACACCTTC.

V is TRBV23-1 and J is TRBJ1-5, with D possibly TRBD1 on 6 matching bases. TRBV23-1 is filed as an ORF, its function uncertain. V was clipped by 4 bases and J by 3 bases, with 16 bases between them. The CDR3 runs 16 residues. CDR3 in amino acids: CASSPSLDRPNQPQHF. The CDR3 DNA reads as TGCGCCAGCAGTCCTTCCCTGGACAGACCCAATCAGCCCCAGCATTTT.

The chain has TRBV6-6 and TRBJ2-1, with TRBD1 matching 7 bases. Germline CDR1 MNHNY, CDR2 SVGAGI (reference sequence). Trimming took 4 bases from V and 5 from J; bases not matched to a gene: 5. The CDR3 has 14 amino acids. CDR3 in DNA: TGTGCCAGCAGTTCTTCAGGGGGAAACAATGAGCAGTTCTTC. Amino acids: CASSSSGGNNEQFF.

The chain recombines TRBV7-2 with TRBJ2-3, with D tentatively TRBD2 (6 bases). V dropped 1 base and J dropped 2 bases, with 16 bases sitting between them. CDR1 is SGHTA, CDR2 FQGNSA, per germline. This CDR3 comprises 17 residues. CDR3 region: CASSLDPRTIYTDTQYF. Here the CDR3 DNA reads TGTGCCAGCAGCTTAGACCCAAGGACTATTTACACAGATACGCAGTATTTT.

V is TRBV18 and J is TRBJ1-1, with 8 bases aligning to TRBD1. CDR3 length equals 14 residues. Germline values: CDR1 KGHSH, CDR2 LQKENI. Trimming removed 8 bases from V and 0 bases from J; junction bases left unmatched: 5. The CDR3: CASHDRGLNTEAFF. The CDR3 region has the DNA TGTGCCAGCCACGACAGGGGCCTGAACACTGAAGCTTTCTTT.

The gene calls are TRBV5-1 and TRBJ1-1; weak D call: TRBD1 (5 bases). The CDR3 sequence is 14 residues long. With 0 bases removed from V and 3 bases from J, the gap between germline ends came to 9 bases. Germline V gene data show CDR1 as SGHRS and CDR2 as YFSETQ. CDR3 loop: CASSLAWGDTEAFF. CDR3 bases: TGCGCCAGCAGCTTGGCGTGGGGGGACACTGAAGCTTTCTTT.

The gene calls are TRBV6-5 and TRBJ1-2; D is undetermined. The length of the CDR3 is 13 residues. The germline CDR1 and CDR2 sequences are MNHEY and SVGAGI. The V gene lost 2 bases and the J gene lost 5 bases, with 9 bases spanning the gap. The CDR3 sequence is CASSYRRSYGYTF. The CDR3 nucleotides read TGTGCCAGCAGTTACCGGAGATCTTATGGCTACACCTTC.

The rearrangement links TRBV6-2 or TRBV6-3 to TRBJ2-7; 7 nucleotides match TRBD1. Germline CDR1 and CDR2: MNHEY and SVGEGT. Trimming took 4 bases from V and 0 from J; bases not matched to a gene: 12. This CDR3 contains 17 residues. The CDR3: CASSSLPGQPFSYEQYF. In nucleotides, the CDR3 is TGTGCCAGCAGTTCGCTACCGGGACAGCCCTTCTCCTACGAGCAGTACTTC.

This chain connects TRBV9 to TRBJ1-2; TRBD1 aligns across 12 bases. Germline CDR1 reads SGDLS; CDR2 reads YYNGEE. The CDR3 runs to 18 residues. With V trimmed by 2 bases and J by 1 base, 9 bases remained unmatched. The CDR3 region is CASSVTGTGGVGNYGYTF. CDR3 sequence (DNA): TGTGCCAGCAGCGTTACCGGGACAGGGGGCGTAGGTAACTATGGCTACACCTTC.

CDR3 sequence (DNA): TGTGCCAGCAGTACTGGGGCAGGGGCGACTGGAAACACCATATATTTT. It encodes CASSTGAGATGNTIYF. The chain joins TRBV5-4 to TRBJ1-3; D is possibly TRBD1 (6 bases). Germline CDR1 SGHNT, CDR2 YYREEE (reference sequence). With 5 bases removed from V and 2 bases from J, the gap between germline ends came to 17 bases. CDR3 length: 16 amino acids. The entire variable domain, with the rest obtained from reference TRBV5-4 and TRBJ1-3, is as follows: ETGVTQSPTHLIKTRGQQVTLRCSSQSGHNTVSWYQQALGQGPQFIFQYYREEENGRGNFPPRFSGLQFPNYSSELNVNALELDDSALYLCASSTGAGATGNTIYFGEGSWLTVV.